This T cell receptor beta chain is drawn from a study of cytomegalovirus exposure and HLA in healthy donors. The V segment lost 5 bases and the J segment 2 bases; nucleotides outside the gene matches: 10. The CDR3 consists of 18 residues. Germline V gene lookup returns CDR1 SEHNR and CDR2 FQNEAQ (reference sequence). 13 Jbeta primers and 60 Vbeta primers were used for the PCR. Sequencing was performed with immunoSEQ multiplex PCR; in TCRdb, only in-frame clones are kept and a portion is missing. This sample has over 90,000 clones, with about four fifths found just once. The rearrangement links TRBV7-9 to TRBJ2-6; the match to TRBD1 covers 9 bases. This receptor was identified in a female donor in good health and CMV-seropositive. Source material: PBMCs. The CDR3 here is CASSLWGTGIPGANVLTF. The CDR3 nucleotides are TGTGCCAGCAGCCTCTGGGGGACAGGGATACCTGGGGCCAACGTCCTGACTTTC.